These T cell receptor beta chains were read from a single sample in a study of blood T cell repertoires in COVID-19. This table comes from immunoSEQ multiplex PCR, and its TCRdb copy is limited to in-frame clones, with some not included. The sample contains about 370,000 clones, more than 80% of which appear only once. Sequenced material: peripheral blood. Source of these receptors: a woman in her 30s with COVID-19, enrolled during active disease. Each CDR3 is given with its conserved first and last residue. D genes are given only for firm matches. The listing skips clone size in some rows; elsewhere it reads once, few, many or a size class.

D gene: TRBD1
J gene: TRBJ1-4
V gene: TRBV3-1/TRBV3-2
clone size: NA
CDR3 protein: CASSQDRKNEKLFF
CDR3 DNA: TGTGCCAGCAGCCAGGACAGGAAGAATGAAAAACTGTTTTTT

D gene: TRBD2
J gene: TRBJ2-5
V gene: TRBV5-4
clone size: NA
CDR3 protein: CASLSSGGGQETQYF
CDR3 DNA: TGTGCCAGCCTGAGTAGTGGCGGGGGGCAAGAGACCCAGTACTTC

D gene: NA
J gene: TRBJ1-2
V gene: TRBV6-5
clone size: NA
CDR3 protein: CASSVAHKGGGYTF
CDR3 DNA: TGTGCCAGCTCAGTGGCCCACAAAGGCGGTGGCTACACCTTC

D gene: TRBD2
J gene: TRBJ2-5
V gene: TRBV3-1/TRBV3-2
clone size: NA
CDR3 protein: CASSPPVAGGETQYF
CDR3 DNA: TGTGCCAGCAGCCCCCCAGTGGCGGGGGGAGAGACCCAGTACTTC

D gene: NA
J gene: TRBJ1-6
V gene: TRBV27
clone size: NA
CDR3 protein: CASSRNREFSPLHF
CDR3 DNA: TGTGCCAGCAGTCGAAACAGGGAGTTCTCACCCCTCCACTTT

D gene: TRBD1
J gene: TRBJ1-5
V gene: TRBV28
clone size: NA
CDR3 protein: CASSQMTGGRQPQHF
CDR3 DNA: TGTGCCAGCAGCCAGATGACAGGGGGTAGGCAGCCCCAGCATTTT

D gene: NA
J gene: TRBJ1-4
V gene: TRBV4-3
clone size: NA
CDR3 protein: CASSQEGRVGEKLFF
CDR3 DNA: TGCGCCAGCAGCCAAGAGGGCAGGGTTGGTGAAAAACTGTTTTTT

D gene: NA
J gene: TRBJ2-7
V gene: TRBV28
clone size: once
CDR3 protein: CASRTTGTHEQYF
CDR3 DNA: TGTGCCAGCAGAACCACAGGGACCCACGAGCAGTACTTC

D gene: TRBD1
J gene: TRBJ1-2
V gene: TRBV28
clone size: NA
CDR3 protein: CASRLQGAHGYTF
CDR3 DNA: TGTGCCAGCAGGTTACAGGGGGCCCATGGCTACACCTTC

D gene: NA
J gene: TRBJ1-2
V gene: TRBV30
clone size: NA
CDR3 protein: CAWSVMVAGGYTF
CDR3 DNA: TGTGCCTGGAGTGTAATGGTGGCGGGTGGCTACACCTTC

D gene: TRBD2
J gene: TRBJ2-1
V gene: TRBV9
clone size: NA
CDR3 protein: CASSHSGAPYNEQFF
CDR3 DNA: TGTGCCAGCAGCCATAGCGGGGCTCCTTACAATGAGCAGTTCTTC

D gene: NA
J gene: TRBJ2-5
V gene: TRBV7-2
clone size: NA
CDR3 protein: CASSFSRDNYITHF
CDR3 DNA: TGTGCCAGCAGCTTTTCCCGGGACAACTACATTACTCACTTC

D gene: NA
J gene: TRBJ1-6
V gene: TRBV3-1/TRBV3-2
clone size: NA
CDR3 protein: CASSHCTTQGLNSPLHF
CDR3 DNA: TGTGCCAGCAGCCATTGTACGACACAGGGATTAAATTCACCCCTCCACTTT

D gene: NA
J gene: TRBJ1-4
V gene: TRBV10-3
clone size: NA
CDR3 protein: CATRGLNNEKLFF
CDR3 DNA: TGTGCCACCAGGGGACTGAATAATGAAAAACTGTTTTTT

D gene: NA
J gene: TRBJ2-2
V gene: TRBV6-2/TRBV6-3
clone size: NA
CDR3 protein: CASSYSRVPASAGELFF
CDR3 DNA: TGTGCCAGCAGTTACTCGAGGGTCCCAGCCAGCGCCGGGGAGCTGTTTTTT

D gene: TRBD2
J gene: TRBJ2-1
V gene: TRBV7-2
clone size: NA
CDR3 protein: CASSPTSGRAIYNEQFF
CDR3 DNA: TGTGCCAGCAGCCCGACTAGCGGGAGGGCGATCTACAATGAGCAGTTCTTC

D gene: TRBD1
J gene: TRBJ1-1
V gene: TRBV7-9
clone size: NA
CDR3 protein: CASSRDRGEAFF
CDR3 DNA: TGTGCCAGCAGCCGAGACAGGGGGGAAGCTTTCTTT

D gene: NA
J gene: TRBJ2-2
V gene: TRBV6-5
clone size: NA
CDR3 protein: CASSYTQGSAGELFF
CDR3 DNA: TGTGCCAGCAGTTACACCCAGGGCTCGGCCGGGGAGCTGTTTTTT

D gene: NA
J gene: TRBJ2-3
V gene: TRBV5-4
clone size: NA
CDR3 protein: CASRSGKDTDTQYF
CDR3 DNA: TGTGCCAGCAGATCAGGTAAGGACACAGATACGCAGTATTTT

D gene: NA
J gene: TRBJ1-6
V gene: TRBV7-2
clone size: NA
CDR3 protein: CASSQTGLNSPLHF
CDR3 DNA: TGTGCCAGCAGCCAGACAGGATTGAATTCACCCCTCCACTTT

D gene: TRBD1
J gene: TRBJ1-2
V gene: TRBV2
clone size: NA
CDR3 protein: CASMGTGTVNYGYTF
CDR3 DNA: TGTGCCAGCATGGGAACCGGGACAGTCAACTATGGCTACACCTTC

D gene: NA
J gene: TRBJ2-1
V gene: TRBV5-1
clone size: once
CDR3 protein: CASSLEGGYNEQFF
CDR3 DNA: TGCGCCAGCAGCTTGGAAGGAGGTTACAATGAGCAGTTCTTC

D gene: TRBD1
J gene: TRBJ2-7
V gene: TRBV28
clone size: NA
CDR3 protein: CASSSPTGWTYEQYF
CDR3 DNA: TGTGCCAGCAGTTCCCCGACAGGGTGGACCTACGAGCAGTACTTC

D gene: NA
J gene: TRBJ1-5
V gene: TRBV6-5
clone size: once
CDR3 protein: CATQQAGFGQPQHF
CDR3 DNA: TGTGCCACCCAACAGGCAGGGTTTGGACAGCCCCAGCATTTT

D gene: TRBD2
J gene: TRBJ2-3
V gene: TRBV4-1
clone size: NA
CDR3 protein: CASSQDWLAGITDTQYF
CDR3 DNA: TGCGCCAGCAGCCAAGATTGGCTAGCGGGGATCACAGATACGCAGTATTTT

D gene: NA
J gene: TRBJ2-5
V gene: TRBV2
clone size: NA
CDR3 protein: CASSEAGRGAEETQYF
CDR3 DNA: TGTGCCAGCAGTGAAGCTGGCAGGGGGGCGGAGGAGACCCAGTACTTC

D gene: NA
J gene: TRBJ1-2
V gene: TRBV6-6
clone size: few
CDR3 protein: CASSYSSRVYGYTF
CDR3 DNA: TGTGCCAGCAGTTACTCCAGCAGGGTCTATGGCTACACCTTC

D gene: NA
J gene: TRBJ1-4
V gene: TRBV7-2
clone size: NA
CDR3 protein: CASSYQGGANEKLFF
CDR3 DNA: TGTGCCAGCAGCTACCAAGGGGGAGCTAATGAAAAACTGTTTTTT

D gene: TRBD1
J gene: TRBJ1-6
V gene: TRBV2
clone size: NA
CDR3 protein: CASSTTGDTLHF
CDR3 DNA: TGTGCCAGCAGTACCACAGGGGATACCCTCCACTTT

D gene: NA
J gene: TRBJ1-2
V gene: TRBV5-1
clone size: NA
CDR3 protein: CASSLAAEDGYTF
CDR3 DNA: TGCGCCAGCAGCTTGGCAGCAGAGGATGGCTACACCTTC

D gene: NA
J gene: TRBJ1-2
V gene: TRBV7-2
clone size: NA
CDR3 protein: CASTPGGSTDGYTF
CDR3 DNA: TGTGCCAGCACCCCCGGAGGGTCGACGGATGGCTACACCTTC

D gene: TRBD1
J gene: TRBJ1-5
V gene: TRBV15
clone size: NA
CDR3 protein: CATSYRQGDQPQHF
CDR3 DNA: TGTGCCACCAGCTACCGACAGGGTGATCAGCCCCAGCATTTT

D gene: NA
J gene: TRBJ2-7
V gene: TRBV5-1
clone size: NA
CDR3 protein: CASSLEGTSYEQYF
CDR3 DNA: TGCGCCAGCAGCTTGGAGGGGACTTCCTACGAGCAGTACTTC

D gene: TRBD1
J gene: TRBJ1-2
V gene: TRBV11-3
clone size: NA
CDR3 protein: CASLAHHGTASSLGGYTF
CDR3 DNA: TGTGCCAGCTTGGCCCACCACGGGACAGCCTCCAGTCTGGGCGGCTACACCTTC

D gene: TRBD1
J gene: TRBJ1-5
V gene: TRBV5-1
clone size: NA
CDR3 protein: CASSPEGQINQPQHF
CDR3 DNA: TGCGCCAGCAGCCCCGAGGGACAGATAAATCAGCCCCAGCATTTT

D gene: NA
J gene: TRBJ1-4
V gene: TRBV9
clone size: NA
CDR3 protein: CASSPGGGVGEKLFF
CDR3 DNA: TGTGCCAGCAGCCCCGGCGGGGGCGTAGGTGAAAAACTGTTTTTT

D gene: NA
J gene: TRBJ2-5
V gene: TRBV5-1
clone size: NA
CDR3 protein: CASSLSPGLQETQYF
CDR3 DNA: TGCGCCAGCAGCTTGAGCCCGGGACTCCAAGAGACCCAGTACTTC

D gene: NA
J gene: TRBJ1-5
V gene: TRBV4-3
clone size: NA
CDR3 protein: CASSQDFGQPQHF
CDR3 DNA: TGCGCCAGCAGCCAAGATTTCGGGCAGCCCCAGCATTTT

D gene: NA
J gene: TRBJ1-5
V gene: TRBV6-4
clone size: few
CDR3 protein: CASSPGPDSNQPQHF
CDR3 DNA: TGTGCCAGCAGCCCAGGCCCGGATAGCAATCAGCCCCAGCATTTT

D gene: TRBD1
J gene: TRBJ2-3
V gene: TRBV4-2
clone size: NA
CDR3 protein: CASSQGQGDTDTQYF
CDR3 DNA: TGTGCCAGCAGCCAGGGACAGGGAGACACAGATACGCAGTATTTT

D gene: NA
J gene: TRBJ1-6
V gene: TRBV19
clone size: NA
CDR3 protein: CASKRQGSSYNSPLHF
CDR3 DNA: TGTGCCAGTAAACGTCAGGGGAGCTCCTATAATTCACCCCTCCACTTT

D gene: NA
J gene: TRBJ1-1
V gene: TRBV7-6
clone size: NA
CDR3 protein: CASSLAPGMNTEAFF
CDR3 DNA: TGTGCCAGCAGCTTAGCTCCAGGGATGAACACTGAAGCTTTCTTT

D gene: NA
J gene: TRBJ1-6
V gene: TRBV9
clone size: NA
CDR3 protein: CASSVASGVRNSPLHF
CDR3 DNA: TGTGCCAGCAGCGTAGCTTCCGGGGTGCGTAATTCACCCCTCCACTTT

D gene: TRBD1
J gene: TRBJ2-5
V gene: TRBV10-1
clone size: once
CDR3 protein: CASSHRGDGETQYF
CDR3 DNA: TGCGCCAGCAGCCACAGGGGAGACGGAGAGACCCAGTACTTC

D gene: TRBD2
J gene: TRBJ2-1
V gene: TRBV7-2
clone size: NA
CDR3 protein: CASLPSGAYNEQFF
CDR3 DNA: TGTGCCAGCCTTCCTAGCGGGGCCTACAATGAGCAGTTCTTC

D gene: NA
J gene: TRBJ2-1
V gene: TRBV10-3
clone size: NA
CDR3 protein: CAITRDRSYNEQFF
CDR3 DNA: TGTGCCATCACGCGGGACCGCTCCTACAATGAGCAGTTCTTC

D gene: TRBD1
J gene: TRBJ1-4
V gene: TRBV6-5
clone size: NA
CDR3 protein: CASSYAQGATNEKLFF
CDR3 DNA: TGTGCCAGCAGTTACGCGCAGGGGGCTACTAATGAAAAACTGTTTTTT

D gene: TRBD2
J gene: TRBJ2-5
V gene: TRBV19
clone size: NA
CDR3 protein: CASRTTSGGMAQYF
CDR3 DNA: TGTGCCAGTAGAACGACTAGCGGGGGAATGGCCCAGTACTTC

D gene: NA
J gene: TRBJ1-1
V gene: TRBV30
clone size: few
CDR3 protein: CAGEWNTEAFF
CDR3 DNA: TGTGCCGGGGAGTGGAACACTGAAGCTTTCTTT

D gene: NA
J gene: TRBJ2-7
V gene: TRBV11-2
clone size: NA
CDR3 protein: CASSFGTDSYEQYF
CDR3 DNA: TGTGCCAGCAGCTTCGGGACTGATTCCTACGAGCAGTACTTC

D gene: TRBD1
J gene: TRBJ1-3
V gene: TRBV18
clone size: NA
CDR3 protein: CASSPAGTGLGNTIYF
CDR3 DNA: TGTGCCAGCTCACCGGCCGGGACAGGGCTTGGAAACACCATATATTTT

D gene: TRBD1
J gene: TRBJ2-1
V gene: TRBV7-9
clone size: NA
CDR3 protein: CASSLSGGNEQFF
CDR3 DNA: TGTGCCAGCAGCTTATCAGGGGGAAATGAGCAGTTCTTC

D gene: TRBD1
J gene: TRBJ1-2
V gene: TRBV2
clone size: NA
CDR3 protein: CATTTGVKGYTF
CDR3 DNA: TGTGCCACCACTACAGGGGTGAAGGGCTACACCTTC

D gene: NA
J gene: TRBJ1-2
V gene: TRBV7-9
clone size: NA
CDR3 protein: CASSLVVGREGYTF
CDR3 DNA: TGTGCCAGCAGCTTAGTGGTGGGGCGAGAGGGCTACACCTTC

D gene: TRBD1
J gene: TRBJ1-1
V gene: TRBV20-1
clone size: NA
CDR3 protein: CSAPGGRAFF
CDR3 DNA: TGCAGTGCCCCAGGGGGTAGAGCTTTCTTT